Presented here are 6 T cell receptor beta chains from one specimen sequenced in a study of T-cell reconstitution after alpha-beta-depleted transplantation in children. It was with unique molecular identifiers that the TCRbeta library was prepared. From the PCR reads, TCRdb called clonotypes with MiXCR, one entry per CDR3 protein. Found here are about 270,000 distinct CDR3 sequences, more than 9% of them singletons; the top ten hold over 9.5%. Material: PBMCs from the stem cell graft donor, obtained from the stem cell graft. The receptors shown here come from a human donor who donated a stem cell graft to a child with SCID.

In its sample, this clonotype was seen a few times. The chain has TRBV7-8 and TRBJ2-7; D remains unclear. The CDR3 totals 13 residues. Germline assignment: CDR1 SGHVS and CDR2 FQNEAQ. V shed 4 bases and J shed 6 bases, with 13 bases lying between them. The CDR3 region is CASSWSKGGEQYF. DNA of the CDR3: TGTGCCAGCAGCTGGTCGAAGGGCGGCGAGCAGTACTTC.

The table lists this clonotype with many counts. This chain uses TRBV3-1 with TRBJ2-3, with 8 bases fitting TRBD2. Germline assignment: CDR1 LGHDT and CDR2 YNNKEL (reference sequence). The CDR3 runs to 16 residues. Trimming at V came to 0 bases and at J to 5 bases, leaving 7 bases not matched to a gene. CDR3 sequence reads: CASSQDPGGPGDTQYF. In nucleotides, the CDR3 is TGTGCCAGCAGCCAAGATCCGGGGGGGCCGGGAGATACGCAGTATTTT.

This clonotype was counted a few times. The rearrangement uses TRBV5-1 and TRBJ2-7; TRBD1 might be the D (5 bases). CDR3 size: 14 residues. The germline gives CDR1 SGHRS, CDR2 YFSETQ. Trimming removed 7 bases from V and 3 bases from J, with 17 bases in between. The CDR3: CASSLSSGRYEQYF. CDR3 coding DNA: TGCGCCAGCTCCTTGTCCTCAGGGCGCTACGAGCAGTACTTC.

This rearrangement joins TRBV4-1 to TRBJ2-7, with D tentatively TRBD2 (7 bases). The CDR3 covers 16 residues. The V end lost 0 bases, the J end lost 3 bases, and 15 bases lay between the germline ends. The germline CDR1 and CDR2 sequences are MGHRA and YSYEKL. CDR3 amino acids: CASSQDHQGRGYEQYF. Written as DNA, the CDR3 is TGCGCCAGCAGCCAAGATCATCAGGGGAGGGGCTACGAGCAGTACTTC.

The gene calls are TRBV5-1 and TRBJ2-7; 8 bases are shared with TRBD1. There are 16 residues in the CDR3. CDR1 SGHRS and CDR2 YFSETQ come from the germline V gene. V lost 1 base to trimming and J lost 5 bases; unmatched junction nucleotides: 11. The CDR3 DNA reads as TGCGCCAGCAGCTTGTTGGGACAGGATATTATCAACGAGCAGTACTTC. Encoded protein: CASSLLGQDIINEQYF.

This chain uses TRBV5-1 with TRBJ1-1, with D possibly TRBD1 on 6 matching bases. The CDR3 has 14 amino acids. CDR1 is SGHRS, CDR2 YFSETQ, per germline. Trimming took 5 bases from V and 2 from J, leaving 13 bases between them. The DNA of the CDR3 is TGCGCCAGCAGAACGGACAGCGTTAACACTGAAGCTTTCTTT. Encoded protein: CASRTDSVNTEAFF.